Given below is one TCR beta chain in context. This sample was taken from a study of blood T cell repertoires in COVID-19. Study information: Italy, Spain and the United States were the sources of the convalescent and acute COVID-19 samples.

CDR1 and CDR2 (germline): SGHRS, YFSETQ. Trimming took 0 bases from V and 8 from J; bases not matched to a gene: 9. The CDR3 extends over 16 amino acids. Repertoires were generated with immunoSEQ multiplex PCR, while TCRdb's copy carries only in-frame clones and drops some. The sample records about 100,000 clones, roughly 90% being singletons. Sequencing input: peripheral blood. The J gene is TRBJ2-1, the V gene TRBV5-1; 9 nucleotides match TRBD2. The TCR originated in a man older than 75 with acute or convalescent COVID-19. Here the CDR3 DNA reads TGCGCCAGCAGCTTGGACAGGCCTAGCGGGAAGGATGAGCAGTTCTTC. This encodes CASSLDRPSGKDEQFF.